A selection of T cell receptor beta chains follows, all from one sample in a study of Graves' ophthalmopathy and Graves' hyperthyroidism. TCRdb reprocessed the multiplex PCR reads via MiXCR and lists one record per CDR3 protein. The repertoire holds 900,000 to 1,200,000 distinct CDR3 sequences, with about two fifths as singletons. The sample was peripheral blood or thyroid tissue (not recorded which). The receptors originated from an adult man with Graves' hyperthyroidism. Both conserved end residues are part of each CDR3. The D gene is left open where the match is weak. Rows may omit the clone size; those that give it use once, few, many or a size class.

D	V	J	size	CDR3	DNA
TRBD2	TRBV7-9	TRBJ2-7	many	CASSSGLAYEQYF	TGTGCCAGCAGCTCGGGACTAGCTTACGAGCAGTACTTC
TRBD1	TRBV7-2	TRBJ1-2	-	CASRQDYRDSQGYTF	TGTGCCAGCAGGCAAGACTACCGGGACAGTCAGGGCTACACCTTC
-	TRBV9	TRBJ2-7	few	CASSVGPGPSSRDYEQYF	TGTGCCAGCAGCGTAGGTCCGGGGCCGAGTTCCAGAGACTACGAGCAGTACTTC
-	TRBV12-3/TRBV12-4	TRBJ1-4	many	CASSFGVLEKLFF	TGTGCCAGCAGTTTCGGTGTCCTGGAAAAACTGTTTTTT
-	TRBV6-2/TRBV6-3	TRBJ1-1	-	CASSVTGRDTEAFF	TGTGCCAGCAGTGTAACAGGGAGGGACACTGAAGCTTTCTTT
-	TRBV7-3	TRBJ2-7	-	CASSRNPLRTVPYEQYF	TGTGCCAGCAGCCGTAATCCTCTTAGGACGGTCCCCTACGAGCAGTACTTC
-	TRBV6-6	TRBJ2-7	-	CASNGDGFSYEQYF	TGTGCCAGCAACGGGGACGGCTTCTCCTACGAGCAGTACTTC
TRBD1	TRBV7-2	TRBJ2-7	-	CASTGTGGYEQYF	TGTGCCAGCACGGGGACAGGGGGCTACGAGCAGTACTTC
TRBD2	TRBV7-6	TRBJ2-7	-	CASSTTRTSNSYEQYF	TGTGCCAGCAGTACAACGAGGACTAGCAACTCCTACGAGCAGTACTTC
-	TRBV15	TRBJ2-7	many	CATSRGQAPSEQYF	TGTGCCACCAGCAGAGGACAGGCCCCTAGCGAGCAGTACTTC
-	TRBV2	TRBJ1-2	many	CASRVTESYGYTF	TGTGCCAGCAGAGTAACAGAGAGCTATGGCTACACCTTC
-	TRBV14	TRBJ2-7	many	CASSQSGADSWEQYF	TGTGCCAGCAGCCAATCTGGGGCAGACTCTTGGGAGCAGTACTTC
-	TRBV4-1	TRBJ1-1	-	CASSPPGGGTEAFF	TGCGCCAGCAGCCCCCCTGGGGGGGGCACTGAAGCTTTCTTT
-	TRBV27	TRBJ1-5	few	CASSPTYRVGNQPQHF	TGTGCCAGCAGTCCAACGTACAGGGTTGGCAATCAGCCCCAGCATTTT
-	TRBV25-1	TRBJ1-3	-	CASISGSGNTIYF	TGTGCCAGCATATCCGGCTCTGGAAACACCATATATTTT
-	TRBV2	TRBJ2-1	-	CASSDGINDEQFF	TGTGCCAGCAGTGACGGGATTAACGATGAGCAGTTCTTC
TRBD1	TRBV2	TRBJ1-5	-	CASSRSPGQGVVSNQPQHF	TGTGCCAGCAGTAGGAGCCCGGGACAGGGAGTGGTTAGCAATCAGCCCCAGCATTTT
TRBD1	TRBV29-1	TRBJ2-7	many	CSVGPRGTGTEQYF	TGCAGCGTGGGCCCTCGGGGGACAGGGACCGAGCAGTACTTC
-	TRBV5-1	TRBJ1-1	many	CASSLGRAGPLAFF	TGCGCCAGCAGCTTGGGAAGGGCCGGACCTTTGGCTTTCTTT
-	TRBV10-3	TRBJ1-1	-	CAIKGAGRNTEAFF	TGTGCCATCAAAGGGGCAGGGAGGAACACTGAAGCTTTCTTT
-	TRBV30	TRBJ1-2	few	CAWRLQGATNYGYTF	TGTGCCTGGAGACTGCAGGGCGCCACTAACTATGGCTACACCTTC
-	TRBV7-9	TRBJ1-2	-	CASSLKGKYGYTF	TGTGCCAGCAGCCTAAAGGGCAAATATGGCTACACCTTC